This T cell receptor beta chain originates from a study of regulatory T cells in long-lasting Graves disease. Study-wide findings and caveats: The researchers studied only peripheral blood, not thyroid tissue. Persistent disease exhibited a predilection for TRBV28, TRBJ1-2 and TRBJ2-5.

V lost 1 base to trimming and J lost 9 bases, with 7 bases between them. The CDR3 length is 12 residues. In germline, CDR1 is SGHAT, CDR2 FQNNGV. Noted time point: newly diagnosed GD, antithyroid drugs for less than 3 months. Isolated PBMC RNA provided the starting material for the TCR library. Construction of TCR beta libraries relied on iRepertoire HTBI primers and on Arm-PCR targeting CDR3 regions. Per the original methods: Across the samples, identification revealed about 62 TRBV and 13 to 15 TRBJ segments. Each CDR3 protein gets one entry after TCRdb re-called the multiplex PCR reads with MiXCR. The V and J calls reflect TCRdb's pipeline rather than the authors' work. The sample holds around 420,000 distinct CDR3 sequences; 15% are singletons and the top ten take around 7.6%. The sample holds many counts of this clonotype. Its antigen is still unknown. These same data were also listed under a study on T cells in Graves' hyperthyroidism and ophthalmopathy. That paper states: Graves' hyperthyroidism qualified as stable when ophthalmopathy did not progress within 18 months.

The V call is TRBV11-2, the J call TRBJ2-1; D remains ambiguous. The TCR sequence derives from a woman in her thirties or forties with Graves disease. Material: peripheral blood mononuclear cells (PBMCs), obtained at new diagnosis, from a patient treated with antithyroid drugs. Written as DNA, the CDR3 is TGTGCCAGCAGCTTAGGCCTTGGTGAGCAGTTCTTC. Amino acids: CASSLGLGEQFF.